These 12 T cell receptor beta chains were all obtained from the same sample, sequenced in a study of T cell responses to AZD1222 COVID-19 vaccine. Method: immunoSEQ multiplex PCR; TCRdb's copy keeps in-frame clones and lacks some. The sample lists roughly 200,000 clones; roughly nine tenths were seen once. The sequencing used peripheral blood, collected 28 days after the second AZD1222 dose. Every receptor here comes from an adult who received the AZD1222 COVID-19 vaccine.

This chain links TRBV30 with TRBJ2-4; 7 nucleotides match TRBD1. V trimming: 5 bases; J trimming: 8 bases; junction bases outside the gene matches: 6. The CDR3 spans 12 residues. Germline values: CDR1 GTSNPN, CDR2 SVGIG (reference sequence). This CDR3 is CAWATGTDIQYF. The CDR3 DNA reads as TGTGCCTGGGCGACAGGGACGGACATTCAGTACTTC.

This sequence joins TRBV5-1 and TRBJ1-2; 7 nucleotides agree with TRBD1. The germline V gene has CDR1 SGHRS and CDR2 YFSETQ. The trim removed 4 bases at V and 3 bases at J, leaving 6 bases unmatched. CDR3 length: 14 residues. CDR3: CASSPVTGYYGYTF. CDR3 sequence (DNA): TGCGCCAGCAGCCCCGTGACAGGGTACTATGGCTACACCTTC.

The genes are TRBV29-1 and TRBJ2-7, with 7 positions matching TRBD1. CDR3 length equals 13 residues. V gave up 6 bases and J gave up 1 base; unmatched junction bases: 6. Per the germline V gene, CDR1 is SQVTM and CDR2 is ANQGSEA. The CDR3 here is CSVVGTASYEQYF. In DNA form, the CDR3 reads TGCAGCGTCGTCGGGACAGCTTCCTACGAGCAGTACTTC.

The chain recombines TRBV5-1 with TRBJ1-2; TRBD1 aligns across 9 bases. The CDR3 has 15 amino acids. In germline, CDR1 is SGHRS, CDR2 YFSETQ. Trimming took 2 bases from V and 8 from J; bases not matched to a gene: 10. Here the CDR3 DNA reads TGCGCCAGCAGCTTCACCCCGGGACAGGGAAACGGCTACACCTTC. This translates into CASSFTPGQGNGYTF.

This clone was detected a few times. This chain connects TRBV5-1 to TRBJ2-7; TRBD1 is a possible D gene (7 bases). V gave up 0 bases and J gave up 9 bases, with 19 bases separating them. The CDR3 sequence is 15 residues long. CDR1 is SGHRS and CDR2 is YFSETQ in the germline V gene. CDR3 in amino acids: CASSLDPGTAGGQYF. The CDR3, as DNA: TGCGCCAGCAGCTTGGATCCCGGGACAGCCGGGGGGCAGTACTTC. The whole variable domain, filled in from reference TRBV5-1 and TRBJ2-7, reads KAGVTQTPRYLIKTRGQQVTLSCSPISGHRSVSWYQQTPGQGLQFLFEYFSETQRNKGNFPGRFSGRQFSNSRSEMNVSTLELGDSALYLCASSLDPGTAGGQYFGPGTRLTVT.

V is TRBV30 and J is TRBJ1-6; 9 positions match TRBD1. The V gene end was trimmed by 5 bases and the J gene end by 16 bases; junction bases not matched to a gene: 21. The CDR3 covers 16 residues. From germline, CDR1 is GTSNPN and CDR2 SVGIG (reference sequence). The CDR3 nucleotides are TGTGCCTGGGGGACTCTTCCGGGACAGGGCCGAGTTAGTCTCCACTTT. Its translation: CAWGTLPGQGRVSLHF.

The CDR3 DNA sequence: TGTGCCAGCAGCTTTCAATCCCTCCCCCAGCATTTT. This sequence encodes CASSFQSLPQHF. The J gene is TRBJ1-5, the V gene TRBV7-9; no clear D. This CDR3 is 12 amino acids long. Trimming stripped 3 bases from V and 10 bases from J, with 10 bases between. Germline CDR1 SEHNR, CDR2 FQNEAQ (reference sequence).

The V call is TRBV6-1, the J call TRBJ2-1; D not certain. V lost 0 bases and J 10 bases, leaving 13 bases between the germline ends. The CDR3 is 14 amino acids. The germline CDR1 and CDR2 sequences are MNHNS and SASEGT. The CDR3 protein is CASSEAVLTGEQFF. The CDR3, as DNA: TGTGCCAGCAGTGAAGCGGTTTTAACTGGCGAGCAGTTCTTC.

The CDR3 region has the DNA TGTGCCAGCTCACTGGACCAAACCAACTATGGCTACACCTTC. Encoded protein: CASSLDQTNYGYTF. The chain couples TRBV18 to TRBJ1-2; D unclear. The CDR3 sequence is 14 residues long. V was cut by 4 bases and J by 2 bases, with 11 bases left in between. From germline, CDR1 is KGHSH and CDR2 LQKENI. The full variable domain, its missing parts supplied by reference TRBV18 and TRBJ1-2, is NAGVMQNPRHLVRRRGQEARLRCSPMKGHSHVYWYRQLPEEGLKFMVYLQKENIIDESGMPKERFSAEFPKEGPSILRIQQVVRGDSAAYFCASSLDQTNYGYTFGSGTRLTVV.

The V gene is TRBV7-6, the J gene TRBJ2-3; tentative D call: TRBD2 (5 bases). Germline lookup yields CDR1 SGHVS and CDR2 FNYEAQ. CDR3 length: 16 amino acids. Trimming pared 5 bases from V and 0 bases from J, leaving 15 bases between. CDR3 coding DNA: TGTGCCAGCAGCCAACAGCGAGCGGCTAGCACAGATACGCAGTATTTT. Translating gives CASSQQRAASTDTQYF. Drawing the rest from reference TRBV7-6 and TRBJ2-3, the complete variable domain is GAGVSQSPRYKVTKRGQDVALRCDPISGHVSLYWYRQALGQGPEFLTYFNYEAQQDKSGLPNDRFSAERPEGSISTLTIQRTEQRDSAMYRCASSQQRAASTDTQYFGPGTRLTVL.

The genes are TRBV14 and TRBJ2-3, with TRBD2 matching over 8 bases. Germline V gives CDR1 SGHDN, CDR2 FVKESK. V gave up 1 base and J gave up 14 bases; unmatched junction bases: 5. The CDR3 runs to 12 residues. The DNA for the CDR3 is TGTGCCAGCAGCCAAGCGAGCGGGAGAAGGTATTTT. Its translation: CASSQASGRRYF.

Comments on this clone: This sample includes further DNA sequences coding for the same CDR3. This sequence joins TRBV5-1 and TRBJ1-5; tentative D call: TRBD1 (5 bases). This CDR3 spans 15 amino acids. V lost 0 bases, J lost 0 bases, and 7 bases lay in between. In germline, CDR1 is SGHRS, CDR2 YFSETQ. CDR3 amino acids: CASSLGGGSNQPQHF. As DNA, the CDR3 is TGCGCCAGCAGCTTGGGTGGGGGTAGCAATCAGCCCCAGCATTTT. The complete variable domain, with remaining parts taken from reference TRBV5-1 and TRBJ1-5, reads KAGVTQTPRYLIKTRGQQVTLSCSPISGHRSVSWYQQTPGQGLQFLFEYFSETQRNKGNFPGRFSGRQFSNSRSEMNVSTLELGDSALYLCASSLGGGSNQPQHFGDGTRLSIL.